Listed here is a single T cell receptor (beta chain). This entry belongs to a study of cytomegalovirus exposure and HLA in healthy donors. The donors were healthy bone marrow donors. Germline CDR1 and CDR2: SGHAT and FQNNGV. V was pared by 7 bases and J by 10 bases, with 17 bases between. The CDR3 covers 13 residues. In the PCR, 60 Vbeta and 13 Jbeta primers were used. The method was immunoSEQ multiplex PCR; TCRdb's version includes in-frame clones alone and lacks a portion of them. This table has 200,000 or so clones, under 90% appearing once. The sample taken for sequencing was PBMCs. The V call is TRBV11-2, the J call TRBJ2-1; no clear D. This receptor was taken from a boy between 2 and 10 years old in good health and CMV-seronegative. CDR3 protein: CASMRITAPEQFF. CDR3 sequence (DNA): TGTGCCAGCATGAGGATCACGGCGCCAGAGCAGTTCTTC.